This entry lists 7 T cell receptor beta chains sequenced from one sample in a study of T cells in Graves' hyperthyroidism and ophthalmopathy. It was RNA transcripts that yielded the amplified TCR beta CDR3 regions. First-round RT-PCR of the TCR CDR3 relied on the HTBI primer set. TCRdb reprocessed the multiplex PCR reads with MiXCR, giving one entry per CDR3 protein. This sample carries under 350,000 distinct CDR3 sequences, roughly a fifth of them seen once, and the ten largest clones take around 50%. Sequences were obtained from blood. The receptors come from a woman aged 45-65 years with Graves' hyperthyroidism.

The gene calls are TRBV12-3 or TRBV12-4 and TRBJ1-5, with TRBD1 matching over 8 bases. The CDR3 consists of 14 residues. Trimming took 6 bases from V and 2 from J; bases not matched to a gene: 3. CDR3 DNA sequence: TGTGCCAGCAGGCCGACAGGGGGCAATCAGCCCCAGCATTTT. Amino acid sequence: CASRPTGGNQPQHF.

The V and J genes are TRBV11-2 and TRBJ2-3; 9 bases are shared with TRBD2. Germline CDR1 SGHAT, CDR2 FQNNGV. The CDR3 loop spans 17 amino acids. V lost 5 bases to trimming and J lost 2 bases; unmatched junction nucleotides: 11. CDR3 nucleotide sequence: TGTGCCAGCAGCCCGGGCGAGCGGGGGGTATTCACAGATACGCAGTATTTT. This codes for CASSPGERGVFTDTQYF.

This clonotype appeared many times. This rearrangement joins TRBV7-2 to TRBJ2-5; TRBD1 matches at 8 bases. J lost 5 bases, V lost 0 bases, and 8 bases had no gene match. This CDR3 contains 16 residues. CDR1 and CDR2 from the germline V gene are SGHTA and FQGNSA. The CDR3 nucleotides read TGTGCCAGCAGCTTAGCTCTGACAGGGGCGTGGGAGACCCAGTACTTC. Translating gives CASSLALTGAWETQYF.

The chain has TRBV24-1 and TRBJ2-1; D not resolved. The CDR3 runs 14 residues. V dropped 4 bases and J dropped 6 bases, with 12 bases sitting between them. Germline V gene data show CDR1 as KGHDR and CDR2 as SFDVKD. The CDR3: CATSDTPGVNEQFF. CDR3 DNA: TGTGCCACCAGTGACACCCCCGGAGTCAATGAGCAGTTCTTC.

This clonotype was counted ten times or more. The chain has TRBV11-2 and TRBJ2-7, with D possibly TRBD1 on 6 matching bases. V was clipped by 2 bases and J by 5 bases, with 13 bases between them. From germline, CDR1 is SGHAT and CDR2 FQNNGV. The CDR3 consists of 14 residues. The CDR3 here is CASSLSTGKNEQYF. The CDR3 DNA is TGTGCCAGCAGCTTAAGCACAGGGAAAAACGAGCAGTACTTC.

The chain combines TRBV20-1 with TRBJ1-6; 7 nucleotides agree with TRBD1. Germline trimming cut 1 base from V and 7 bases from J; bases unmatched to any gene: 10. Germline V gives CDR1 DFQATT, CDR2 SNEGSKA (reference sequence). CDR3 length: 16 residues. Written as DNA, the CDR3 is TGCAGTGCTAGAGTCCAACGGACAGGCGGGAATTCACCCCTCCACTTT. This gives the protein CSARVQRTGGNSPLHF.

This clonotype was seen ten or more times. This sequence joins TRBV30 and TRBJ1-1, with a possible D match to TRBD1 (6 bases). Between the trimmed V and J ends, which lost 4 bases and 0 bases, there was a span of 12 bases. The CDR3 contains 14 residues. In germline, CDR1 is GTSNPN, CDR2 SVGIG (reference sequence). CDR3 nucleotide sequence: TGTGCCTGGATCCCCCGGACAGTGAACACTGAAGCTTTCTTT. This sequence encodes CAWIPRTVNTEAFF.